This T cell receptor (beta chain) was sequenced in a study of shared clonotypes between healthy human individuals. Trimming at V came to 5 bases and at J to 4 bases, leaving 4 bases not matched to a gene. This CDR3 comprises 16 residues. Germline V gene data show CDR1 as PRHDT and CDR2 as FYEKMQ (reference sequence). Recent acute infections and vaccinations were absent in the healthy HIV-negative adult donors. Assay: immunoSEQ multiplex PCR; the TCRdb copy retains only in-frame clones and omits some. The profile shows more than 2 million clones, roughly 96% of them singletons. The source material was naive CD4+ T cells sorted from blood. Subset indicated: CD45RA+ positively selected. This sequence was found in a man younger than 35 in good health. The rearrangement links TRBV13 to TRBJ2-2, with 13 bases identical to TRBD2. The CDR3 DNA is TGTGCCAGCAGCCAGGGGACTAGCGGGACCACCGGGGAGCTGTTTTTT. Encoded protein: CASSQGTSGTTGELFF.